The rows below give T cell receptor beta chains drawn from one sample of a study of CD8 T cells in Susac syndrome. A single record per CDR3 protein comes from TCRdb applying MiXCR to the immunoSEQ multiplex PCR reads. This table holds 95,000 to 150,000 distinct CDR3 sequences, approximately 96% found once. Sequences were obtained from CD4+ T cells from PBMCs. These TCRs come from a human donor with Susac syndrome. CDR3s include the opening cysteine and the closing phenylalanine or tryptophan. A D gene is named only where the DNA matches it firmly. Not every row has a clone size; where given, it reads once, few, many or a size class.

j_call,clone_size,d_call,v_call,cdr3_nt,cdr3_aa
TRBJ2-1,NA,NA,TRBV3-1,TGTGCCAGCAGCCAAGGGACTGGTTTAGGTAATGAGCAGTTCTTC,CASSQGTGLGNEQFF
TRBJ1-1,NA,TRBD1,TRBV3-1,TGTGCCAGCAGAAGACAGGGAATCTCTGAAGCTTTCTTT,CASRRQGISEAFF
TRBJ1-2,NA,TRBD1,TRBV12-3/TRBV12-4,TGTGCCAGCAGATACAGGGGGACGGGCTATGGCTACACCTTC,CASRYRGTGYGYTF
TRBJ1-2,NA,NA,TRBV4-3,TGCGCCAGCAGCCAAGATACCCCAGGGATCGGCTACACCTTC,CASSQDTPGIGYTF
TRBJ2-5,once,TRBD2,TRBV20-1,TGCAGTGCTATCCCCAGTCCCGGGGGGAAGGTAGTGGAGACCCAGTACTTC,CSAIPSPGGKVVETQYF
TRBJ1-1,NA,NA,TRBV20-1,TGCAGTGCTAGAAGTAGTCCCACTGAAGCTTTCTTT,CSARSSPTEAFF
TRBJ1-1,NA,NA,TRBV7-2,TGTGCCAGCAGCTTAGGGGGGAGCGCATTGACTGAAGCTTTCTTT,CASSLGGSALTEAFF
TRBJ2-5,NA,NA,TRBV6-5,TGTGCCAGCAGGTGGGACGTGACCCAGTACTTC,CASRWDVTQYF
TRBJ2-4,NA,NA,TRBV2,TGTGCCAGCAGCCAGGGACCGGCCCTTGGTCTGAACATTCAGTACTTC,CASSQGPALGLNIQYF
TRBJ2-1,NA,TRBD2,TRBV3-1,TGTGCCAGCAGCCGTCGACTAGCGCAAGACAATGAGCAGTTCTTC,CASSRRLAQDNEQFF
TRBJ2-7,NA,TRBD2,TRBV29-1,TGCAGCGTCCTACGCCTAGCGGGAGGTGAGCAGTACTTC,CSVLRLAGGEQYF
TRBJ2-5,NA,NA,TRBV3-1,TGTGCCAGCAGCCAAGCCGGAGGGGTAGAGACCCAGTACTTC,CASSQAGGVETQYF
TRBJ1-4,few,NA,TRBV2,TGTGCCAGCAGTGTGGGAAGGACTAATGAAAAACTGTTTTTT,CASSVGRTNEKLFF
TRBJ2-7,NA,TRBD1,TRBV28,TGTGCCAGCAGTTCCCCGCCAGGGACAGCCTACGAGCAGTACTTC,CASSSPPGTAYEQYF
TRBJ1-1,NA,NA,TRBV5-5,TGTGCCAGCAGCTTGCAGGCCTCCTGGGACACTGAAGCTTTCTTT,CASSLQASWDTEAFF
TRBJ2-3,NA,TRBD2,TRBV20-1,TGCAGTGCCAACGGGGCGGGAGGTACAGATACGCAGTATTTT,CSANGAGGTDTQYF
TRBJ2-7,NA,NA,TRBV6-2/TRBV6-3,TGTGCCAGCTTATCCCCTTCAGCTGGTTCGAGCTCCTACGAGCAGTACTTC,CASLSPSAGSSSYEQYF
TRBJ1-2,NA,TRBD1,TRBV29-1,TGCAGCGTAAGGGACAGCTACTATGGCTACACCTTC,CSVRDSYYGYTF
TRBJ2-2,NA,TRBD2,TRBV3-1,TGTGCCAGCAGCCAAAGATCACTAGCGGGAGGAAACACCGGGGAGCTGTTTTTT,CASSQRSLAGGNTGELFF
TRBJ2-1,NA,NA,TRBV7-8,TGTGCCAGCAGCTATACTAGAAGTGAGCAGTTCTTC,CASSYTRSEQFF
TRBJ1-2,NA,NA,TRBV28,TGTGCCAGCAGTTCGGGACTGGGGGATGGCTACACCTTC,CASSSGLGDGYTF
TRBJ1-1,few,NA,TRBV18,TGTGCCAGCTCACGCAAGAACACTGAAGCTTTCTTT,CASSRKNTEAFF
TRBJ2-2,NA,NA,TRBV20-1,TGCAGTGCTAGTCGCAGGGGGGACACCGGGGAGCTGTTTTTT,CSASRRGDTGELFF
TRBJ2-1,NA,NA,TRBV20-1,TGCAGTGCTAGAGGGGACAACTCCTACAATGAGCAGTTCTTC,CSARGDNSYNEQFF
TRBJ1-5,NA,TRBD1,TRBV6-1,TGTGCCAGCAGCCGGACAGGTAGGGGGGATAGCAATCAGCCCCAGCATTTT,CASSRTGRGDSNQPQHF
TRBJ1-3,NA,NA,TRBV7-2,TGTGCCAGCAGCTTATCATCATCTGGAAACACCATATATTTT,CASSLSSSGNTIYF
TRBJ1-1,NA,NA,TRBV20-1,TGCAGTGCTTTCTCACCTCAAACACGGAACACTGAAGCTTTCTTT,CSAFSPQTRNTEAFF
TRBJ2-1,NA,NA,TRBV5-1,TGCGCCAGCAGTCTTCAGGCAGGGGCGAACAATGAGCAGTTCTTC,CASSLQAGANNEQFF
TRBJ2-6,NA,NA,TRBV4-3,TGCGCCCAATCCAAAACTCCTGGGGCCAACGTCCTGACTTTC,CAQSKTPGANVLTF
TRBJ2-6,NA,NA,TRBV19,TGTGCCAGTAGAGGTCGAGGAGACTCTGGGGCCAACGTCCTGACTTTC,CASRGRGDSGANVLTF
TRBJ2-2,NA,NA,TRBV12-3/TRBV12-4,TGTGCCAGCAGTCCCCCGCCAGTTCCCGGGGAGCTGTTTTTT,CASSPPPVPGELFF
TRBJ1-2,NA,NA,TRBV11-2,TGTGCCAGCAGCTTAGAGGTCGGCTCCTATGGCTACACCTTC,CASSLEVGSYGYTF
TRBJ2-1,NA,NA,TRBV29-1,TGCAGCCCTCTAAGGGGGGCTAGCGAGTACAATGAGCAGTTCTTC,CSPLRGASEYNEQFF
TRBJ2-7,few,NA,TRBV3-1,TGTGCCAGCAGCCAAGGGGGCGGGCAGTACTTC,CASSQGGGQYF
TRBJ2-5,NA,NA,TRBV5-1,TGCGCCAGCAGCTTGTCCAGCGGGTACCAAGAGACCCAGTACTTC,CASSLSSGYQETQYF
TRBJ2-2,NA,TRBD1,TRBV29-1,TGCAGCGTTCCAAATCGACAGGGGGCGAACACCGGGGAGCTGTTTTTT,CSVPNRQGANTGELFF
TRBJ1-5,NA,NA,TRBV20-1,TGCAGTGCTAAGAAAGACGGAACCAGTTGGCCCCAGCATTTT,CSAKKDGTSWPQHF
TRBJ1-3,NA,NA,TRBV7-8,TGTGCCAGCAGCTTAGCGCTGGTGGGCAGCTCTGGAAACACCATATATTTT,CASSLALVGSSGNTIYF
TRBJ2-2,NA,NA,TRBV9,TGTGCCAGCAGCGGGTTGACCGGGGAGCTGTTTTTT,CASSGLTGELFF
TRBJ2-1,once,TRBD2,TRBV20-1,TGCAGTGCCACGGGACTAGCGGTGAATGAGCAGTTCTTC,CSATGLAVNEQFF
TRBJ2-5,NA,NA,TRBV11-2,TGTGCCAGCAGCCCCCGAAAAACAGGGGAGGGGGAGACCCAGTACTTC,CASSPRKTGEGETQYF
TRBJ1-1,NA,NA,TRBV15,TGTGCCACCGCCGGGCAGGGGACTGAAGCTTTCTTT,CATAGQGTEAFF